Below, 22 T cell receptor beta chains from the same sample are listed, as sequenced in a study of vaccination effects on CD4 cells after COVID-19. Sequencing was performed with immunoSEQ multiplex PCR; in TCRdb, only in-frame clones are kept and a portion is missing. This table has 17,000 or so clones, roughly four fifths appearing once. Their antigens remain unidentified. Antigen-specific CD4+ T cell clonotypes were called by their expansion after viral peptide-pool culture in ViraFEST. Having been cultured for 10 days, the cells underwent CD4+ T cell isolation. The person was diagnosed with PCR-confirmed SARS-CoV-2 infection between March and December 2020. The sample was CD4+ T cells from PBMCs cultured with SARS-CoV-2 spike peptides, taken before COVID-19 vaccination. All receptors derive from a human donor who had a prior SARS-CoV-2 infection.

The V call is TRBV10-2, the J call TRBJ1-1; 10 bases line up with TRBD1. The CDR3 is made up of 13 amino acids. Germline CDR1 reads WSHSY; CDR2 reads SAAADI. The V gene end was trimmed by 8 bases and the J gene end by 7 bases; junction bases not matched to a gene: 7. The CDR3 DNA reads TGCGCCAGCTCCCTGGACAGGGGGTTTGAAGCTTTCTTT. It encodes CASSLDRGFEAFF.

In its sample, this clone was seen a few times. V is TRBV27 and J is TRBJ2-7; possibly TRBD1 for D (5 bases). Per the germline V gene, CDR1 is MNHEY and CDR2 is SMNVEV (reference sequence). V gave up 2 bases and J gave up 3 bases, with 14 bases separating them. The CDR3 runs 15 residues. CDR3 sequence reads: CASSLRPQGVYEQYF. In nucleotides, the CDR3 is TGTGCCAGCAGTTTACGGCCCCAGGGTGTCTACGAGCAGTACTTC.

This chain joins TRBV11-2 and TRBJ2-1; no definite D call. Trimming stripped 4 bases from V and 0 bases from J, with 19 bases between. The CDR3 extends over 18 amino acids. CDR1 and CDR2 (germline): SGHAT, FQNNGV. In DNA form, the CDR3 reads TGTGCCAGCAGCTCCCCCTCCGTGGCTGGCCTCTCCTACAATGAGCAGTTCTTC. It translates to CASSSPSVAGLSYNEQFF.

The V gene is TRBV5-4, the J gene TRBJ1-1, with TRBD1 matching 9 bases. Germline V gene data show CDR1 as SGHNT and CDR2 as YYREEE (reference sequence). With 3 bases clipped from V and 1 base from J, the junction kept 7 bases outside the gene matches. The CDR3 has 16 residues. CDR3 protein: CASSSGQGRSNTEAFF. In DNA form, the CDR3 reads TGTGCCAGCAGCTCGGGACAGGGTCGGTCGAACACTGAAGCTTTCTTT.

The chain joins TRBV6-1 to TRBJ1-2; weak D call: TRBD1 (5 bases). Germline V lookup: CDR1 MNHNS, CDR2 SASEGT. V was shortened by 3 bases and J by 4 bases, with 9 bases between the two germline ends. This CDR3 has 13 residues. CDR3 sequence (DNA): TGTGCCAGCAGTGAGGGCAGGGCCTATGGCTACACCTTC. It yields the protein CASSEGRAYGYTF.

This sequence joins TRBV29-1 and TRBJ2-7, with 7 positions matching TRBD1. The CDR3 extends over 13 amino acids. The J segment lost 6 bases and the V segment lost 6 bases, leaving 11 bases of the junction unmatched. Per the germline V gene, CDR1 is SQVTM and CDR2 is ANQGSEA. DNA for the CDR3: TGCAGCGTCTCAAGACAGGGTACGGGCGAGCAGTACTTC. Residues: CSVSRQGTGEQYF.

This sequence joins TRBV6-5 and TRBJ1-2; 7 bases map to TRBD1. The germline CDR1 and CDR2 sequences are MNHEY and SVGAGI. The V gene end was trimmed by 2 bases and the J gene end by 4 bases; junction bases not matched to a gene: 4. The CDR3 runs to 14 residues. CDR3 residues: CASSYRDRGYGYTF. The DNA of the CDR3 is TGTGCCAGCAGTTACAGGGACAGAGGCTATGGCTACACCTTC.

The chain combines TRBV7-9 with TRBJ2-1; D remains unclear. CDR3 length: 14 amino acids. V lost 1 base to trimming and J lost 9 bases, with 13 bases between them. Germline CDR1 reads SEHNR; CDR2 reads FQNEAQ (reference sequence). The DNA of the CDR3 is TGTGCCAGCAGCTTAGGTTTTAGCTTGGTTGAGCAGTTCTTC. This sequence encodes CASSLGFSLVEQFF.

J is TRBJ2-2 and V is TRBV9; 11 bases align to TRBD2. The germline V gene has CDR1 SGDLS and CDR2 YYNGEE. CDR3 length: 15 residues. J was trimmed by 3 bases and V by 2 bases; bases with no gene match: 0. This CDR3 is CASSVSGGDTGELFF. The CDR3 bases are TGTGCCAGCAGCGTTAGCGGGGGGGACACCGGGGAGCTGTTTTTT.

This chain joins TRBV10-3 and TRBJ2-2; 13 positions agree with TRBD2. CDR1 and CDR2 (germline): ENHRY, SYGVKD. The CDR3 is 18 residues long. The ends lost 3 bases at V and 2 bases at J; junction bases unmatched: 6. Here the CDR3 DNA reads TGTGCCATCAGTGAACTAGCGGGAGGGCCCCATAACACCGGGGAGCTGTTTTTT. Protein: CAISELAGGPHNTGELFF.

V usage is TRBV5-6 and J usage is TRBJ2-1; 14 bases align to TRBD2. CDR1 and CDR2 (germline): SGHDT, YYEEEE. This CDR3 spans 16 amino acids. The V segment lost 4 bases and the J segment 12 bases; nucleotides outside the gene matches: 12. The CDR3 reads CASSPLTSGRAAGQFF. DNA for the CDR3: TGTGCCAGCAGCCCGTTGACTAGCGGGAGGGCCGCCGGGCAGTTCTTC.

This chain joins TRBV27 and TRBJ1-6; the match to TRBD1 covers 8 bases. The germline V gene encodes CDR1 MNHEY and CDR2 SMNVEV (reference sequence). After removal of 3 bases from V and 0 bases from J, the junction contained 7 bases not matched to a gene. CDR3 length equals 18 residues. The CDR3 sequence: CASSFRPGGLSYNSPLHF. CDR3 sequence (DNA): TGTGCCAGCAGTTTCAGACCAGGGGGCCTCTCCTATAATTCACCCCTCCACTTT.

By its share, this clone is medium-sized (0.01 to 0.1%). V gene TRBV21-1 combines with J gene TRBJ1-1. TRBV21-1 is a recognized pseudogene. This CDR3 spans 15 amino acids. Written as DNA, the CDR3 is TGTGCCAGCAGCAAAGAGTGGGGGTTCGACACTGAAGCTTTCTTT. The encoded protein is CASSKEWGFDTEAFF.

This chain uses TRBV7-8 with TRBJ2-6; no clear D gene. Per germline, CDR1 SGHVS and CDR2 FQNEAQ. The CDR3 extends over 14 amino acids. V was pared by 1 base and J by 4 bases, with 5 bases between. As DNA, the CDR3 is TGTGCCAGCAGCTTAGTTCCCGGGGCCAACGTCCTGACTTTC. It translates to CASSLVPGANVLTF.

The rearrangement joins TRBV11-3 to TRBJ2-3; 9 nucleotides agree with TRBD1. The CDR3 runs 18 residues. CDR1 is SGHNT and CDR2 is YENEEA in the germline V gene. V shed 4 bases and J 0 bases; nucleotides not matched to a gene: 11. DNA of the CDR3: TGTGCCAGCAGCTACTTGGGCCTCGGGACAGGGAGCACAGATACGCAGTATTTT. It is translated as CASSYLGLGTGSTDTQYF.

The chain links TRBV6-5 to TRBJ1-1; D perhaps matches TRBD1 (5 bases). CDR3 length equals 14 residues. Germline loops: CDR1 MNHEY, CDR2 SVGAGI. Trimming took off 6 bases at V and 12 bases at J, with 23 bases between the two ends. The CDR3, as DNA: TGTGCCAGCAGCTCTCCCGGGGCCCTGAAGCCTACTTTCTTT. Translated, it gives CASSSPGALKPTFF.

The genes are TRBV5-1 and TRBJ2-5; TRBD1 matches at 8 bases. Germline trimming cut 2 bases from V and 5 bases from J; bases unmatched to any gene: 8. CDR3 length equals 15 residues. CDR1 and CDR2 (germline): SGHRS, YFSETQ. The CDR3 nucleotides read TGCGCCAGCAGCTTTCGGACAGGGCTTTCGGAGACCCAGTACTTC. Amino acid sequence: CASSFRTGLSETQYF. The whole variable domain, remainder taken from reference TRBV5-1 and TRBJ2-5, is KAGVTQTPRYLIKTRGQQVTLSCSPISGHRSVSWYQQTPGQGLQFLFEYFSETQRNKGNFPGRFSGRQFSNSRSEMNVSTLELGDSALYLCASSFRTGLSETQYFGPGTRLLVL.

Only a few counts were recorded for this clone. This chain uses TRBV6-5 with TRBJ2-7; weak D call: TRBD1 (5 bases). This CDR3 is 13 amino acids long. V lost 6 bases to trimming and J lost 0 bases, with 9 bases between them. Germline V gene sequence: CDR1 MNHEY, CDR2 SVGAGI. In nucleotides, the CDR3 is TGTGCCAGCAGAGAGGACAACTCCTACGAGCAGTACTTC. Its protein product is CASREDNSYEQYF.

This chain uses TRBV18 with TRBJ2-5; perhaps TRBD2 as D (6 bases). Trimming cost V 3 bases and J 2 bases, with 22 bases left between them. The CDR3 covers 18 residues. Germline V CDR1 and CDR2: KGHSH, LQKENI. DNA of the CDR3: TGTGCCAGCTCACCTTCGGGGAACTTGCCGGGGGAGCAAGAGACCCAGTACTTC. Amino acids: CASSPSGNLPGEQETQYF.

The rearrangement uses TRBV9 and TRBJ2-1; tentative D call: TRBD1 (6 bases). This CDR3 is 15 amino acids long. The V end was cut by 0 bases, the J end by 12 bases, with 19 bases between. Germline loops: CDR1 SGDLS, CDR2 YYNGEE. The CDR3 sequence: CASSVGRTVPFPQFF. The CDR3 DNA reads as TGTGCCAGCAGCGTAGGGCGGACAGTGCCTTTTCCGCAGTTCTTC.

The V and J genes are TRBV11-3 and TRBJ2-3; D gene ambiguous. Trimming shortened V by 3 bases and J by 0 bases, and 7 bases separated the two germline ends. In germline, CDR1 is SGHNT, CDR2 YENEEA. There are 14 residues in the CDR3. The CDR3 is CASSLAPSTDTQYF. CDR3 nucleotide sequence: TGTGCCAGCAGCTTGGCCCCTAGCACAGATACGCAGTATTTT.

The chain couples TRBV20-1 to TRBJ2-7, with D possibly TRBD1 on 7 matching bases. In germline, CDR1 is DFQATT, CDR2 SNEGSKA (reference sequence). This CDR3 comprises 12 residues. Trimming took 4 bases from V and 7 from J, leaving 14 bases between them. Written as DNA, the CDR3 is TGCAGTGCTATTGACAGGGCGGGGGAGCAGTACTTC. Translation: CSAIDRAGEQYF.